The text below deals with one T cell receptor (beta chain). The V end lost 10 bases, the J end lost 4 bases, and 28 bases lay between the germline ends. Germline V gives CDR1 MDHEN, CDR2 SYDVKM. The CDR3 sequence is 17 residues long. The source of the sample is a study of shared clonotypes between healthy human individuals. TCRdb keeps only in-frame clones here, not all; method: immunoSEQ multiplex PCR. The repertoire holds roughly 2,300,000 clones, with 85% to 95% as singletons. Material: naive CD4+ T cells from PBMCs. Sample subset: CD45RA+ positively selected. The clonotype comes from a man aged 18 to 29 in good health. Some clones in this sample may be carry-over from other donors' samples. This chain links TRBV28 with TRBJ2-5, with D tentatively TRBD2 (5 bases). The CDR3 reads CATNTLGAPSLGETQYF. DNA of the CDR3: TGTGCCACCAACACGTTGGGAGCCCCAAGTCTAGGAGAGACCCAGTACTTC.